These 4 T cell receptor beta chains share one sample of origin, sequenced in a study of identical twins. TCRdb re-analysed the 5' RACE reads in MiXCR, keeping a single row per CDR3 protein. The sample includes 500,000 to 650,000 distinct CDR3 sequences, roughly 6.6% seen only once; the top ten take about 1.6%. This sample also belongs to another study, concerning yellow fever vaccine responses in identical twins.

The sample was PBMCs. The receptors originated from a woman aged 18-29 years in good health.

This clonotype has at least ten counts. The J gene is TRBJ2-3, the V gene TRBV20-1; tentative D call: TRBD2 (6 bases). Germline assignment: CDR1 DFQATT and CDR2 SNEGSKA (reference sequence). The V and J ends lost 4 bases and 2 bases respectively, with 16 bases between them. The CDR3 is made up of 15 amino acids. The CDR3 DNA is TGCAGTGCTACTGACCTCGGGACTCCCACAGATACGCAGTATTTT. This translates into CSATDLGTPTDTQYF.

This clonotype was recorded at least ten times. V gene TRBV20-1 combines with J gene TRBJ2-1, with TRBD1 identical over 10 bases. Germline V gene data show CDR1 as DFQATT and CDR2 as SNEGSKA (reference sequence). CDR3 length: 13 residues. Germline trimming cut 1 base from V and 6 bases from J; bases unmatched to any gene: 0. The CDR3, as DNA: TGCAGTGCTAGAGGACAGGGGGCCAATGAGCAGTTCTTC. Protein: CSARGQGANEQFF.

This chain connects TRBV7-9 to TRBJ2-7; a weak D match, TRBD1 (6 bases). This CDR3 has 13 amino acids. Germline V lookup: CDR1 SEHNR, CDR2 FQNEAQ (reference sequence). V shed 5 bases and J shed 3 bases, with 11 bases lying between them. The CDR3 DNA sequence: TGTGCCAGCAGCCCTGGGGACATCTACGAGCAGTACTTC. It yields the protein CASSPGDIYEQYF.

The sample holds many counts of this clonotype. This rearrangement joins TRBV28 to TRBJ2-3; the match to TRBD2 covers 12 bases. The CDR3 is 17 residues long. J was trimmed by 6 bases and V by 4 bases; bases with no gene match: 11. Germline V gene lookup returns CDR1 MDHEN and CDR2 SYDVKM. CDR3 coding DNA: TGTGCCAGCAGTTGGCGACTAGCGGGAGTATCGGTTGATACGCAGTATTTT. Its translation is CASSWRLAGVSVDTQYF. Full variable domain (rest looked up from reference TRBV28 and TRBJ2-3): DVKVTQSSRYLVKRTGEKVFLECVQDMDHENMFWYRQDPGLGLRLIYFSYDVKMKEKGDIPEGYSVSREKKERFSLILESASTNQTSMYLCASSWRLAGVSVDTQYFGPGTRLTVL.